This T cell receptor (beta chain) was profiled in a study of blood T cell repertoires in COVID-19. Measured with immunoSEQ multiplex PCR; TCRdb has only the in-frame clones, and not every one. In the table there are 120,000 or so clones, about 80% of which are singletons. Trimming cost V 5 bases and J 0 bases; bases outside gene matches: 3. Germline CDR1 MNHEY, CDR2 SMNVEV (reference sequence). The CDR3 runs 15 residues. The gene calls are TRBV27 and TRBJ2-2; the match to TRBD1 covers 7 bases. The sequencing input was peripheral blood. This sequence was found in a woman aged 45-60 years with acute or convalescent COVID-19. The CDR3 sequence is CASSTGTANTGELFF. The CDR3, as DNA: TGTGCCAGCAGTACCGGGACAGCGAACACCGGGGAGCTGTTTTTT.